This T cell receptor (beta chain) is drawn from a study of blood T cells in healthy people across ages. Regarding the study as a whole: What prevented conclusive comparison of naive and antigen-experienced cells was that PBMCs were unsorted. For the donors, CMV status was unknown and possibly confounded expanded clonotype changes. Across samples, TCR beta diversity tracked strongly with naive T cell percentage.

The CDR3 totals 15 residues. Germline V gene sequence: CDR1 MNHEY, CDR2 SVGAGI. The ends were cut back, 7 bases at V and 7 bases at J, with 20 bases in the middle. A remark on this clonotype: The antigen is not known.

A second PCR, run for about 6 to 12 cycles, used a sample-barcoded 5' primer plus a J-beta primer mix. TCRdb processed the 5' RACE reads anew with MiXCR; each CDR3 protein has one entry. The sample lists roughly 1.5 million distinct CDR3 sequences, about 42% seen once, with approximately 4.1% in the top ten. Donors gave roughly 10 milliliters of peripheral blood apiece. This receptor was obtained from a woman younger than 30 in good health. Source material: blood. This sequence joins TRBV6-5 and TRBJ1-5; D might be TRBD1 (5 bases). Written as DNA, the CDR3 is TGTGCCAGCAACTCGCTAGGGCCTCGGGGGCAGCCCCAGCATTTT. It specifies CASNSLGPRGQPQHF.